The source of this TCR beta chain is a study of T-cell reconstitution after alpha-beta-depleted transplantation in children. Notes on the study in general: Reports say that about two months after transplant, the alpha-beta T cells came out of several hundred graft clones that had expanded.

V shed 7 bases, J shed 6 bases, and the junction held 6 bases outside the gene matches. Germline V gives CDR1 ENHRY, CDR2 SYGVKD. The CDR3 has 14 residues. It was with unique molecular identifiers that the TCRbeta library was prepared. A single record per CDR3 protein comes from TCRdb applying MiXCR to the PCR reads. The sample shows 500,000 to 750,000 distinct CDR3 sequences, roughly 13% of them seen only once. A few counts support this clonotype. Antigen: not known. The rearrangement uses TRBV10-3 and TRBJ2-3; 11 bases map to TRBD2. Material: PBMCs, mostly from graft donor cells, obtained 360 days after TCRalphabeta/CD19-depleted stem cell transplant. This TCR was recovered from a male patient younger than 18 who had a stem cell transplant for acute myeloid leukemia, so the T cells may come from the graft donor. CDR3 DNA: TGTGCCATCAACCAACTAGCGGGAGCTGATACGCAGTATTTT. This encodes CAINQLAGADTQYF.